The sample holds one count of the clone carrying this TCR beta chain. In the authors' workflow: Amplifying reference gene primers gave estimates of nucleated cell counts. Clones were read by immunoSEQ multiplex PCR, and TCRdb kept only the in-frame ones, dropping some. That table supplies the V and J calls and clone size; D and trimming were determined from the DNA. The data show some 87,000 clones, around 90% seen once. These data are taken from a study of blood T cell repertoires in COVID-19. Study-wide context: Whether acute or convalescent, the COVID-19 samples came from the United States, Italy and Spain. PBMCs, B-cell-depleted T cells, or T cells provided the cDNA or gDNA that made up the material.

The CDR3 sequence is 20 residues long. The ends lost 9 bases at V and 0 bases at J; junction bases unmatched: 17. The germline V gene has CDR1 KGHDR and CDR2 SFDVKD. This sequence joins TRBV24-1 and TRBJ2-1; 12 positions agree with TRBD2. The receptor's source is a woman between 70 and 85 years old with acute or convalescent COVID-19. Input material: peripheral blood. For the CDR3, the DNA is TGTGCCACCGGGGGTCGTCCGGGACTAGCGGGCAAGAGCTCCTACAATGAGCAGTTCTTC. As protein: CATGGRPGLAGKSSYNEQFF.